The following is a T cell receptor (beta chain) sequence with its context. This clone came up a few times. It has no known antigen specificity. Per-base qualities were not stored, and no clone one base away is much larger. The receptor library was made with the immunoSEQ multiplex PCR assay. For the multiplex PCR, a mixture combining 60 forward primers for TCR Vbeta segments and 13 reverse primers for TCR Jbeta segments was used. A multiplex PCR assay on genomic DNA amplified the CDR3 region of rearranged TCR beta genes. On the Illumina HiSeq System, the amplified TCR beta libraries were sequenced as 87-base-pair reads. Per the authors' processing: A later analysis counted about 80 million unique TCR beta chains across the 690 or so repertoires, and 10 million to 12 million of these chains were shared by at least two donors. Raw reads were error-corrected and collapsed into unique sequences by a nearest-neighbor algorithm in which closely related sequences were merged to remove PCR and sequencing errors. To assign V, D and J gene segments, CDR3 sequences were aligned to IMGT reference sequences. Each retained sequence needed at least a six-nucleotide match to both a V gene segment and a J gene segment. Rearrangements were classified as productive when the CDR3 lacked stop codons and remained in frame with V and J, and all other rearrangements were classified as non-productive. Following IMGT convention, CDR3 was defined as the stretch from the second conserved V-encoded cysteine up to the conserved J-encoded phenylalanine. Sequences without an unambiguous match to a single V gene segment were excluded from the earlier analysis of a few hundred of the donors. In an earlier analysis of around 590 of the donors, a V segment was called functional when productive rearrangements were above 56.7%, and segregating when the standard deviation between donors exceeded 5%. To diagnose cytomegalovirus status from the catalog of TCR beta chain sequences, a statistical classification framework was built. In a later analysis, V and J genes were assigned by comparing TCR nucleotide sequences against IMGT/GENE-DB human TR gene sequences. In a later analysis, CDR3 sequences and most-parsimonious VDJ recombination scenarios were assigned using the TCRdist pipeline. In a later analysis, each TCR beta chain was defined by its CDR3 amino acid sequence together with its V-gene family, and reads lacking a unique V-gene family were excluded. To address suspected cross-contamination and a sequencing artifact, a later analysis removed approximately 600 highly shared, low-generation-probability nucleotide sequences. In a later analysis, a clonal expansion index for each public chain was calculated from normalized within-repertoire ranks of inferred template counts. In a later analysis, generation probabilities were computed with a VDJ recombination model fitted to out-of-frame rearrangements, and the resulting probabilities were checked against IGoR. A later analysis scored TCR-TCR, TCR-HLA and TCR-CMV co-occurrence with hypergeometric tests, applying a repertoire-size bias correction to TCR pairs. A later analysis estimated false discovery rates by permuting HLA or CMV assignments 20 times. A later analysis grouped co-occurring TCRs with DBSCAN, adding TCRdist sequence similarity when clustering within HLA-allele-positive subsets. Repertoires with fewer than 30,000 or more than 120,000 public chains, plus five repertoires with anomalous nucleotide sharing, were excluded from co-occurrence clustering. The immuneACCESS repertoire file appears here via TCRdb, limited to in-frame rearrangements. These files lack a portion of the clones; in checked studies, under half of the deficit traces to unresolved V genes, and the cause of the others is not known. Clone size and V and J calls were adopted from that table, with D and trimming inferred from the DNA. The sample profile shows approximately 280,000 clones; 70% to 90% of them were found once. Less than 4.5% of the sample comes from the top ten.

In total, 500 to 700 healthy bone marrow donors made up the cohort. At the time of sampling, all cohort members were nominally healthy, though unrecorded immune exposures were likely present. The donor was CMV seropositive and belonged to the group of 250 to 350 seropositive cohort members. A peripheral blood sample was provided by each donor, and peripheral blood mononuclear cells were used for TCR beta sequencing. The Qiagen DNeasy Blood Extraction Kit was used to extract genomic DNA from the blood cell samples. Its CDR3 holds 13 amino acids, cysteine through phenylalanine. Just the 39-base CDR3 DNA is kept, in frame starting at base 1. The junction carries 9 bases between V and J, which are trimmed by 4 bases and 4 bases respectively. As encoded in the germline V gene (reference sequence), CDR1 is SGHNT while CDR2 is YYREEE. The entry originates in a study of cytomegalovirus exposure and HLA in healthy donors (dated by TCRdb to 2017 to 2019). Study-level background: According to an earlier analysis of 587 of the donors, 200 million or so T cells yielded over 90 million unique TCR beta sequences and 276 Gb of sequence data. An early release that covered several hundred HLA-typed donors contained approximately 300 gigabases of sequencing data and 75 million to 100 million unique TCR sequences. The genetic ancestry cluster associated with self-reported Caucasian donors included approximately 85% of the roughly 400 genotyped donors. The study was designed to test whether signatures of past pathogen exposure could be identified by cataloging public T cell receptors. The study used immunosequencing to profile the T cell repertoires of approximately 630 subjects and linked those repertoires to cytomegalovirus serostatus. In addition to the first cohort of 666 subjects, a separate validation cohort of 100 to 150 different subjects was used. To predict cytomegalovirus infection status, the study combined high-throughput TCR immunosequencing, statistical association of individual TCRs with disease status, and machine learning. A later analysis re-analyzed previously published TCR beta repertoires from roughly 690 donors and added high-resolution HLA genotyping to study TCR occurrence patterns. Rather than drawing on any new phenotypic data, the later analysis identified candidate immune exposures from TCR beta sequences and the way those sequences occurred across donors. In an earlier analysis of around 540 of the donors, high-throughput TCR beta sequencing was used to judge whether each TCR beta V gene segment behaved as functional or pseudogenic. Alongside the repertoire data, information on donor age, sex, ethnicity and CMV serostatus was compiled. A later genetic analysis took genome-wide SNP genotypes for about 55% of the 666 donors and used that subset as a discovery cohort. Every discovery cohort repertoire had been produced on one sequencing platform. Both class I and class II loci were covered by HLA typing, at four-digit resolution. The number of donors typed differed by locus, with roughly 629-640 for A, B, C, DRB1 and DQB1, more than 500 for DQA1, 606 for DPA1, and under 490 for DPB1. Because of strong linkage in the cohort, 4 to 6 DR-DQ haplotypes were treated as single units for association and clustering. On average, about 240,000 unique TCR beta nucleotide sequences were sequenced per donor among roughly 430 genotyped donors of the cohort, with roughly a sixth of those sequences being non-productive. Points the paper makes about the study in general: A later analysis associated roughly 17,000 TCR beta sequences with specific HLA alleles at a false discovery rate of 0.05. V-gene and J-gene trimming of TCR beta chains was associated with a missense DCLRE1C variant in a later genetic analysis, and the association was replicated in an independent cohort. The study listed 164 TCR beta chains as associated with cytomegalovirus. When HLA alleles, especially DR and DQ, strongly co-occurred, attributing TCR associations to individual alleles was difficult. A few of the identified cytomegalovirus-associated TCR beta chains were confirmed in vitro to be specific for cytomegalovirus antigens. A cluster of highly shared sequence variants was judged likely to represent a technical artifact of the sequencing pipeline. In a later analysis, HLA-associated TCR beta chains were found to be more clonally expanded and to have lower generation probabilities than equally common non-associated chains. A further reported finding was that TCR beta sequences accurately predicted the HLA-A and HLA-B alleles for most subjects in the first cohort. Several of the top co-occurrence clusters appeared to be linked to parvovirus B19, influenza, CMV and Epstein-Barr virus, according to a later analysis. Because counts were too low, seventeen rarely observed V segments, including chromosome 9 orphons, were excluded from the earlier analysis of 587 of the donors. Sequencing depth was assumed to be roughly uniform across donors in the presence/absence analyses, though that assumption may not hold. Linkage disequilibrium might explain the correlated functional status among segregating V segments, but an unknown experimental factor could not be excluded. Most TCR sequences were seen in very few donors, while some public TCRs were found in many individuals. Only TCR beta chains were sequenced in this cohort, and the absence of alpha or paired-chain data limited detectable features. The classifier was reported to diagnose cytomegalovirus status with high specificity and sensitivity in both the original and validation cohorts. A later analysis found that TCR association rates varied across HLA loci, with DRB1 alleles showing the most associated TCRs and HLA-C alleles the fewest. The authors suggested that the approach could potentially be generalized to other disease states and immunological phenotypes. Most CMV-associated TCR beta chains appeared to be HLA-restricted in a later analysis, and the HLA associations seemed to be driven largely by CMV exposure. Compared with the approximately 670-donor mean, donors in an Asian-associated ancestry cluster had fewer N-insertions in productive TCRs, according to a later genetic analysis. In an earlier analysis of approximately 590 of the donors, most TCR beta V segments appeared in productive rearrangements about 87% or about 30% of the time, broadly matching IMGT annotations. CMV serostatus was the only immune exposure information available for the cohort. Because the 87-base-pair reads could not distinguish some IMGT-functional V segments, including TRBV6-2 and TRBV6-3, those segments were excluded. Because some donors lacked HLA typing at each locus, the association tests relied only on the typed subset.

The chain couples TRBV5-4 to TRBJ2-1, with a tentative D gene TRBD1 over 5 matching bases. This clonotype was sampled from a man aged 40-49 years in good health and CMV-seropositive. Sequencing was done on a sample of PBMCs. The DNA sequence is given as TGTGCCAGCAGCGATAGACAGTACAATGAGCAGTTCTTC. This codes for CASSDRQYNEQFF. Outside the CDR3, residues come from the reference TRBV5-4 and TRBJ2-1 proteins, so the full variable domain is: ETGVTQSPTHLIKTRGQQVTLRCSSQSGHNTVSWYQQALGQGPQFIFQYYREEENGRGNFPPRFSGLQFPNYSSELNVNALELDDSALYLCASSDRQYNEQFFGPGTRLTVL.